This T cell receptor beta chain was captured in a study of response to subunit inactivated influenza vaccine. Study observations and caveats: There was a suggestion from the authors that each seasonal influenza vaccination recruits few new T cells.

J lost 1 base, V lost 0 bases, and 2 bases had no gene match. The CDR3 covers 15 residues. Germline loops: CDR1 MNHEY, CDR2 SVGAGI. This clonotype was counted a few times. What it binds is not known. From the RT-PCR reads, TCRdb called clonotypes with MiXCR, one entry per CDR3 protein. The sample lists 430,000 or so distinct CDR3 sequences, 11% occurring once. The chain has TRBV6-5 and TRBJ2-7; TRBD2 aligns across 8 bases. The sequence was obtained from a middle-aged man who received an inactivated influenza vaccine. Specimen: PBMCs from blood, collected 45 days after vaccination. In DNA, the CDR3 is TGTGCCAGCAGTTACTCTGCGGGAGGTTCCTACGAGCAGTACTTC. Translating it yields CASSYSAGGSYEQYF.